This TCR beta chain was observed in a study of blood T cell repertoires in COVID-19. Across the whole study: PBMCs, B-cell-depleted T cells, or T cells provided the cDNA or gDNA that made up the material.

The germline V gene encodes CDR1 SGHTA and CDR2 FQGNSA. The CDR3 spans 15 residues. Trimming stripped 1 base from V and 4 bases from J, with 13 bases between. In the source study's methods: By means of reference gene primer amplification, nucleated cell counts were estimated. Assay: immunoSEQ multiplex PCR; the TCRdb copy retains only in-frame clones and omits some. That table gives V, J and clone size, and the DNA gave D and trimming. The data contain some 76,000 clones, approximately 80% of them seen just once; the ten biggest clones take up 15% to 20%. The sequence was obtained from a woman aged 60-75 years with acute or convalescent COVID-19. The chain joins TRBV7-2 to TRBJ1-1, with D possibly TRBD1 on 6 matching bases. Specimen: peripheral blood. CDR3 sequence: CASSLVGGASTEAFF. CDR3 coding DNA: TGTGCCAGCAGCTTAGTAGGGGGGGCGTCCACTGAAGCTTTCTTT.